This T cell receptor beta chain was sequenced during a study of blood T cell repertoires in COVID-19. For the study at large: Spain, Italy and the United States supplied samples that represented acute and convalescent COVID-19. From T cells, B-cell-depleted T cells, or PBMCs came the material, which was cDNA or gDNA.

In the original workflow: The assay estimated nucleated cells by amplifying reference gene primers. The assay was immunoSEQ multiplex PCR, and TCRdb's table has in-frame clones only and misses some. The V and J calls and clone size were taken over from that table, and D and trimming were inferred from the DNA. Here the sample spans around 250,000 clones, around 89% being singletons. Details on this clone: At one of its ends the junction is not consistent with the germline gene, which may arise from a read error.

This CDR3 comprises 14 residues. Germline CDR1 is SGHDN and CDR2 is FVKESK. Those enrolled in Seattle joined during active infection and were followed longitudinally afterward. This rearrangement joins TRBV14 to TRBJ2-3; possibly TRBD2 for D (7 bases). What was sequenced was peripheral blood. This sequence was found in a woman aged 60-75 years with COVID-19, enrolled during active disease. The CDR3 is CATSPAGAQDTQYF. The CDR3 region has the DNA TGTGCCACCAGCCCCGCGGGGGCCCAAGATACGCAGTATTTT.